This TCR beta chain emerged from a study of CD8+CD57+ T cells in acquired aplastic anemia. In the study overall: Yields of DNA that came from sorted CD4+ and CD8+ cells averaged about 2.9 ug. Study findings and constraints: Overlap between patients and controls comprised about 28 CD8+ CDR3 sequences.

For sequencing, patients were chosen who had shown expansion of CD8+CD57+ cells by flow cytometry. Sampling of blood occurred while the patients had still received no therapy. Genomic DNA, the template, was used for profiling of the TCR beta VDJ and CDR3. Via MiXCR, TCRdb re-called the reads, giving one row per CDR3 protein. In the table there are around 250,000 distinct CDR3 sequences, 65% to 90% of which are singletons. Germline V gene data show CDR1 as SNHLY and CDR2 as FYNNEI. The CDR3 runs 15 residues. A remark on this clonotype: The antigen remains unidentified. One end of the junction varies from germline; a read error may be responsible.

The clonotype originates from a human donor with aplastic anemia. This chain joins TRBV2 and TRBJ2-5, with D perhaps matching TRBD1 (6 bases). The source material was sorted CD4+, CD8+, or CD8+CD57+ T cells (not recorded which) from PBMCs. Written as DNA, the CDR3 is TGTGCCAGCAGCTTAACGGACGGCCCAGGGGAGACCGAGTACTTC. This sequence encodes CASSLTDGPGETEYF.